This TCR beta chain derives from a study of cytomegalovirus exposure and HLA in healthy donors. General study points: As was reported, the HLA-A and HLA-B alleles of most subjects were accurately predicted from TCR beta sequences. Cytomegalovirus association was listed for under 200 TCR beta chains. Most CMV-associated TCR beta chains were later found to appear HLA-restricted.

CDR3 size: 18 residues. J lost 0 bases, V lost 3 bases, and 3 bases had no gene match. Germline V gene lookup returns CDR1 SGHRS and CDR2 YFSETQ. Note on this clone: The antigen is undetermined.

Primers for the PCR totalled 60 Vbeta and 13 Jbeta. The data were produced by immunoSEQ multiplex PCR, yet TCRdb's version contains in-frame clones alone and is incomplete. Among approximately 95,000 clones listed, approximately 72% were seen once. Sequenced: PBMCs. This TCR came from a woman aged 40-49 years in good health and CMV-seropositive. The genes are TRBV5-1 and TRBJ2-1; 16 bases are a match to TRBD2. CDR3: CASSWGTSGRASYNEQFF. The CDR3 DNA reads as TGCGCCAGCAGCTGGGGGACTAGCGGGAGGGCCTCCTACAATGAGCAGTTCTTC. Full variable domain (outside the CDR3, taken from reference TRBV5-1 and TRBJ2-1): KAGVTQTPRYLIKTRGQQVTLSCSPISGHRSVSWYQQTPGQGLQFLFEYFSETQRNKGNFPGRFSGRQFSNSRSEMNVSTLELGDSALYLCASSWGTSGRASYNEQFFGPGTRLTVL.